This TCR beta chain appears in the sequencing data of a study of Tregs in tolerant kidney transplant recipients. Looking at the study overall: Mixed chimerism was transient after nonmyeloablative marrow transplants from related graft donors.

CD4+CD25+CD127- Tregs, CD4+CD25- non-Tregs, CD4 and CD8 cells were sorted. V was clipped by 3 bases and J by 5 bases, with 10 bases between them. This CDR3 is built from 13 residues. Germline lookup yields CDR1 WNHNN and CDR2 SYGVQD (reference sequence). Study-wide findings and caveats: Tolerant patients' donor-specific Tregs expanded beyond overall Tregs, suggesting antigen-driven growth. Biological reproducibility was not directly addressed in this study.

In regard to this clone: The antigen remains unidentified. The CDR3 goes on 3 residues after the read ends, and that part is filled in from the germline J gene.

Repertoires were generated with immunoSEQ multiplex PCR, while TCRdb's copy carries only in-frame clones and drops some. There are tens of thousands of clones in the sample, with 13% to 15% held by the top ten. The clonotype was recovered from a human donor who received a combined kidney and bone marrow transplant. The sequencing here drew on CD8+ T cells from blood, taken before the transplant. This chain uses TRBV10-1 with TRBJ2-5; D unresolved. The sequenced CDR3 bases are TGCGCCAGCAGTGAACGGGTTGAGGAGACC. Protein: CASSERVEET. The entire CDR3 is CASSERVEETQYF.